This T cell receptor (beta chain) comes out of a study of T-cell reconstitution after alpha-beta-depleted transplantation in children. Unique molecular identifiers were incorporated when the TCRbeta library was constructed. TCRdb independently ran MiXCR on the PCR reads; one entry per CDR3 protein. The profile shows about 160,000 distinct CDR3 sequences, 11% of them singletons. This clonotype was seen ten or more times. The antigen is not known. Study results and caveats: Several hundred expanded graft clones reportedly gave rise to the alpha-beta T cells present about two months after transplant.

V was cut by 4 bases and J by 9 bases, with 22 bases left in between. Germline V gives CDR1 SQVTM, CDR2 ANQGSEA. CDR3 size: 15 residues. This chain joins TRBV29-1 and TRBJ2-1, with D perhaps TRBD2 (6 bases). The sequencing here drew on PBMCs, taken before TCRalphabeta/CD19-depleted stem cell transplant. This receptor was obtained from a boy aged 2 to 9 with acute myeloid leukemia, due to receive a stem cell transplant. The CDR3 reads CSVVIGTLSGGEQFF. CDR3 in DNA: TGCAGCGTTGTTATCGGAACCCTTAGCGGAGGTGAGCAGTTCTTC.